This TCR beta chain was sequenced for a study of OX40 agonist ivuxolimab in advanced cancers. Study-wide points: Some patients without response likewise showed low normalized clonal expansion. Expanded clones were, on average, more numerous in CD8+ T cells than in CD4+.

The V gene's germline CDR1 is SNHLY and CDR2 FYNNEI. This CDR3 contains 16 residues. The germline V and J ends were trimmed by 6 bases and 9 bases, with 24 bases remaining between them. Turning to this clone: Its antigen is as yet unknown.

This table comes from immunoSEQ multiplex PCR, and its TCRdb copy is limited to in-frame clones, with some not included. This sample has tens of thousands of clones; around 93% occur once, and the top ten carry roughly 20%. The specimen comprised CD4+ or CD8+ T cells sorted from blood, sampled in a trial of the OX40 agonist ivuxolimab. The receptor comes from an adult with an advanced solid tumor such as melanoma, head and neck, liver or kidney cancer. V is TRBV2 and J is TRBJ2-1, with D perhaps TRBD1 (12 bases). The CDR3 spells CASRRDRGLAGGEQFF. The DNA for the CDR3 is TGTGCCAGCAGGAGGGACAGGGGGCTAGCGGGAGGTGAGCAGTTCTTC. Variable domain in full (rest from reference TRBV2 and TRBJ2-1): EPEVTQTPSHQVTQMGQEVILRCVPISNHLYFYWYRQILGQKVEFLVSFYNNEISEKSEIFDDQFSVERPDGSNFTLKIRSTKLEDSAMYFCASRRDRGLAGGEQFFGPGTRLTVL.